Listed below are T cell receptor beta chains from one sample, sequenced in a study of CD8 T cells in Susac syndrome. TCRdb reprocessed the immunoSEQ multiplex PCR reads with MiXCR, giving one entry per CDR3 protein. The profile shows 150,000 to 250,000 distinct CDR3 sequences, 90% to 95% of them singletons. Sequences were obtained from CD4+ T cells from PBMCs. Every receptor here comes from a human donor with multiple sclerosis. Each CDR3 is given with its conserved first and last residue. Each record gives: D gene, J gene, V gene, clone size, CDR3 DNA, CDR3 protein. The D gene is left open where the match is weak. Part of the rows lack a size; the others show once, few, many or a class for expanded clones.

>TRBD2|TRBJ2-3|TRBV3-1|NA
TGTGCCAGCAGCTTAACTAGCGGGGGGCACACAGATACGCAGTATTTT
CASSLTSGGHTDTQYF
>TRBD2|TRBJ2-3|TRBV5-4|NA
TGTGCCCTCAGCCAGGGCGGGGGGCGTGGCACAGATACGCAGTATTTT
CALSQGGGRGTDTQYF
>NA|TRBJ2-1|TRBV30|once
TGTGCCTGGAGTGTAGGGCTAGAGGGCAATGAGCAGTTCTTC
CAWSVGLEGNEQFF
>TRBD2|TRBJ2-1|TRBV5-4|NA
TGTGCCAGCAGCTCACGGGACTATCAACACCCCTACAATGAGCAGTTCTTC
CASSSRDYQHPYNEQFF
>TRBD1|TRBJ1-5|TRBV5-1|NA
TGCGCCAGCAGCTGGGAGGGGGCAGGAAATCAGCCCCAGCATTTT
CASSWEGAGNQPQHF
>NA|TRBJ2-5|TRBV10-3|NA
TGTGCCATCAGTGATAGACAGCAAGAGACCCAGTACTTC
CAISDRQQETQYF
>NA|TRBJ1-1|TRBV12-3/TRBV12-4|NA
TGTGCCAGCAGTTTAGCGGGTACTGAAGCTTTCTTT
CASSLAGTEAFF
>TRBD2|TRBJ2-5|TRBV20-1|NA
TGCAGTGCTAGAGATAGGACTAGCGGATTCTCTCGGGGGACCCAGTACTTC
CSARDRTSGFSRGTQYF
>NA|TRBJ2-7|TRBV3-1|NA
TGTGCCAGCAGCTCCCGTTGGTCCTACGAGCAGTACTTC
CASSSRWSYEQYF
>NA|TRBJ1-1|TRBV25-1|NA
TGTGCCAGCAGTGTGGAGGGTTACACTGAAGCTTTCTTT
CASSVEGYTEAFF
>NA|TRBJ1-1|TRBV30|NA
TGTGCCTGGAGCCTCTTACAGGGACGGACTGAAGCTTTCTTT
CAWSLLQGRTEAFF
>TRBD2|TRBJ2-1|TRBV14|NA
TGTGCCAGCAGCCAAGCTCTAGCGGGAGTCGAGCAGTTCTTC
CASSQALAGVEQFF
>TRBD1|TRBJ2-1|TRBV12-3/TRBV12-4|NA
TGTGCCAGCAGCTTGACAGGGGGTCAGTTCTTC
CASSLTGGQFF
>NA|TRBJ2-1|TRBV7-9|NA
TGTGCCAGCAGTCATAAAGCGGGCCTCAATGAGCAGTTCTTC
CASSHKAGLNEQFF
>NA|TRBJ1-4|TRBV5-1|NA
TGCGCCAGCAGTCCAGGGGACGGCGAAAAACTGTTTTTT
CASSPGDGEKLFF
>NA|TRBJ2-5|TRBV11-2|NA
TGTGCCAGCAGCAAAGGCCCCGCCGAGACCCAGTACTTC
CASSKGPAETQYF
>NA|TRBJ1-2|TRBV30|NA
TGTGCCTGGAGTGTCCAGGACGCCAGAACTCTCGGCTACACCTTC
CAWSVQDARTLGYTF
>NA|TRBJ1-2|TRBV7-2|NA
TGTGCCAGCAGCTTAGAATCGGGCGCCGGCTATGGCTACACCTTC
CASSLESGAGYGYTF
>TRBD1|TRBJ1-2|TRBV30|NA
TGTGCCTGGAGTTTACTACAGGGGGTCACCTTC
CAWSLLQGVTF
>NA|TRBJ1-1|TRBV12-3/TRBV12-4|once
TGTGCCAGCAGTTTATTGCAGGGGGAAGCTTTCTTT
CASSLLQGEAFF
>TRBD1|TRBJ2-3|TRBV5-1|NA
TGCGCCAGCAGCTTGGGAGGGGACAGAGTGGATACGCAGTATTTT
CASSLGGDRVDTQYF
>TRBD2|TRBJ2-7|TRBV12-3/TRBV12-4|NA
TGTGCCAGCAGTTTTAGGAGCGGGAGGTCCTACGAGCAGTACTTC
CASSFRSGRSYEQYF
>NA|TRBJ2-7|TRBV20-1|NA
TGCAGTGCTCGGCGACAGGACGAGCAGTACTTC
CSARRQDEQYF
>NA|TRBJ1-2|TRBV20-1|once
TGCAGTGCTAGGGTCCGGGACAAGAGGTGGTACACCTTC
CSARVRDKRWYTF
>NA|TRBJ2-7|TRBV29-1|NA
TGCAGCGTTGGTCGGTCAGACAACGAGCAGTACTTC
CSVGRSDNEQYF
>TRBD1|TRBJ1-2|TRBV20-1|NA
TGCAGTGCAAACAGGGGGTCTTATGGCTACACCTTC
CSANRGSYGYTF
>NA|TRBJ2-7|TRBV29-1|NA
TGCAGCGTTGGAGGCCTCCTAAACTACGAGCAGTACTTC
CSVGGLLNYEQYF
>TRBD2|TRBJ2-2|TRBV27|NA
TGTGCCAGCAGCTTCGGGGGGAGGACCGGGGAGCTGTTTTTT
CASSFGGRTGELFF